Sequencing of this TCR beta chain was carried out in a study of CD8 T cells in Susac syndrome. The authors reverse transcribed roughly 0.5 to 1 ug RNA with random hexamers. The authors amplified TCR beta CDR3 across 54 Vbeta and 13 Jbeta using immunoSEQ multiplex PCR. MiXCR, applied by TCRdb to the immunoSEQ multiplex PCR reads, yields one record per CDR3 protein. The data show about 210,000 distinct CDR3 sequences, 95% seen once. Trimming stripped 0 bases from V and 5 bases from J, with 11 bases between. The CDR3 runs to 14 residues. Germline V lookup: CDR1 SGDLS, CDR2 YYNGEE. The TCR sequence derives from a human donor with multiple sclerosis. This rearrangement joins TRBV9 to TRBJ2-5; no definite D call. The material sequenced was CD4+ T cells from PBMCs. The CDR3 DNA is TGTGCCAGCAGCGTAGGCACCGCCTTGGAGACCCAGTACTTC. Amino acid sequence: CASSVGTALETQYF.